This T cell receptor beta chain was sequenced for a study of sequential checkpoint blockade in melanoma. About the study: Randomization was 1:1 between first-line nivolumab→ipilimumab and ipilimumab→nivolumab. Both treatment sequences were followed by maintenance nivolumab.

The table came from immunoSEQ multiplex PCR; TCRdb's copy has only in-frame clones and leaves some out. The sample lists about 5,100 clones; around three quarters were seen once. The treatment is: randomized to nivolumab then ipilimumab (arm A) or the reverse (arm B). Sorted cells were live CD3+CD8+, lacking CD19 and CD56, from PBMCs. This clone was counted only a few times. This specimen was CD8+ T cells sorted from blood (inferred from file names), taken from a patient given nivolumab and ipilimumab in sequence. The clonotype originates from a human patient with melanoma. Some clones in this sample may be carry-over from other donors' samples.

CDR3 protein: CASSDRDRTNNEQFF. CDR3 nucleotides: TGTGCCAGCAGCGATAGGGACAGGACTAACAATGAGCAGTTCTTC. The chain is built from TRBV7-9 and TRBJ2-1, with TRBD1 matching over 8 bases. Germline V CDR1 and CDR2: SEHNR, FQNEAQ (reference sequence). The CDR3 totals 15 residues. V lost 5 bases and J lost 5; bases outside the gene matches: 8.